A selection of T cell receptor beta chains follows, all from one sample in a study of breast tumors, draining lymph nodes, adjacent tissues. TCRdb processed the multiplex PCR reads anew with MiXCR; each CDR3 protein has one entry. The sample yields approximately 250,000 distinct CDR3 sequences, around 35% seen once. The sample consisted of axillary lymph node tissue. These receptors all come from a female donor with breast cancer. Some clones in this sample may be carry-over from other donors' samples. The CDR3 runs from the conserved cysteine through the conserved F or W. D genes are given only for firm matches. Clone size appears in some rows only: once, few, many, or a class for an expanded clone.

CASSKEVDYGYTF,TGCGCCAGCAGCAAGGAGGTTGACTATGGCTACACCTTC,many,TRBJ1-2,NA,TRBV4-3
CASSLDIAGVGTDTQYF,TGTGCCAGCAGCTTAGATATTGCAGGGGTCGGCACAGATACGCAGTATTTT,many,TRBJ2-3,NA,TRBV7-6
CASSFGGTSNEKLFF,TGTGCCAGCAGCTTTGGGGGTACGTCTAATGAAAAACTGTTTTTT,NA,TRBJ1-4,NA,TRBV7-3
CASSRTQPYNSPLHF,TGTGCCAGCAGCCGGACACAACCGTATAATTCACCCCTCCACTTT,many,TRBJ1-6,NA,TRBV6-5
CASSLPGHQPQHF,TGTGCCAGCAGCTTACCAGGGCACCAGCCCCAGCATTTT,many,TRBJ1-5,NA,TRBV7-2
CARRAFSGSYEQYF,TGTGCCAGAAGAGCATTTAGCGGGAGCTACGAGCAGTACTTC,few,TRBJ2-7,TRBD2,TRBV7-3
CSRRATSTDTQYF,TGCAGTCGGAGGGCCACTAGCACAGATACGCAGTATTTT,many,TRBJ2-3,NA,TRBV20-1
CASSPSTGVDTGELFF,TGTGCCAGCAGCCCCTCGACAGGGGTAGACACCGGGGAGCTGTTTTTT,NA,TRBJ2-2,TRBD1,TRBV6-1
CASSQQGQVGETQYF,TGCGCCAGCAGCCAACAGGGACAGGTCGGGGAGACCCAGTACTTC,many,TRBJ2-5,TRBD1,TRBV4-3
CASSQTTVGNYGYTF,TGTGCCAGCAGCCAGACGACGGTGGGGAACTATGGCTACACCTTC,few,TRBJ1-2,NA,TRBV3-1
CASSESPGDTQYF,TGTGCCAGCAGTGAATCCCCCGGAGATACGCAGTATTTT,many,TRBJ2-3,NA,TRBV6-4
CASSRAGTGWNGELFF,TGTGCCAGCAGCCGCGCCGGGACAGGGTGGAACGGGGAGCTGTTTTTT,many,TRBJ2-2,TRBD1,TRBV11-2
CASSSPGPGNNEQFF,TGTGCCAGCAGCTCACCGGGACCGGGTAACAATGAGCAGTTCTTC,once,TRBJ2-1,NA,TRBV5-4
CASSQGPPSGRRGHEQFF,TGTGCCAGCAGCCAAGGCCCTCCTAGCGGCCGTAGGGGCCACGAGCAGTTCTTC,many,TRBJ2-1,TRBD2,TRBV14
CASSLGQGYETQYF,TGTGCCAGCAGCTTGGGACAGGGCTACGAGACCCAGTACTTC,once,TRBJ2-5,TRBD1,TRBV7-6
CASTNDGTVGYGYTF,TGTGCCAGCACTAATGACGGGACGGTAGGCTATGGCTACACCTTC,many,TRBJ1-2,NA,TRBV2
CASSQGRGAYEQYF,TGTGCCAGCAGCCAAGGCAGGGGCGCCTACGAGCAGTACTTC,many,TRBJ2-7,NA,TRBV4-2
CASSLAATYNSPLHF,TGTGCCAGCAGCTTAGCGGCAACTTATAATTCACCCCTCCACTTT,many,TRBJ1-6,NA,TRBV7-2
CSARDRAGWETQYF,TGCAGTGCTAGAGATCGGGCAGGTTGGGAGACCCAGTACTTC,NA,TRBJ2-5,NA,TRBV20-1
CASSTARDRNQPQHF,TGCGCCAGCAGCACTGCACGGGACAGAAATCAGCCCCAGCATTTT,NA,TRBJ1-5,TRBD1,TRBV5-1
CASSKDRAGYGYTF,TGTGCCAGCAGCAAGGACAGGGCGGGCTATGGCTACACCTTC,many,TRBJ1-2,TRBD1,TRBV6-4
CSVEYSGYEQYF,TGCAGCGTTGAATACTCGGGTTACGAGCAGTACTTC,few,TRBJ2-7,NA,TRBV29-1
CASSLSGTGQSGYTF,TGTGCCAGCAGTTTATCGGGGACAGGCCAGAGTGGCTACACCTTC,NA,TRBJ1-2,TRBD1,TRBV27
CSAGGTSHNEQFF,TGCAGTGCTGGCGGGACCAGCCATAATGAGCAGTTCTTC,many,TRBJ2-1,NA,TRBV20-1
CASRLGGTATNEKLFF,TGTGCCAGCCGTCTAGGGGGGACGGCAACTAATGAAAAACTGTTTTTT,many,TRBJ1-4,NA,TRBV12-3/TRBV12-4
CASSSSGGRDTQYF,TGTGCCAGCAGCTCCAGCGGGGGTAGAGATACGCAGTATTTT,many,TRBJ2-3,TRBD2,TRBV7-2
CASSRGQGGETQYF,TGTGCCAGCAGTAGAGGACAGGGAGGAGAGACCCAGTACTTC,few,TRBJ2-5,TRBD1,TRBV27
CSASGGGPWTQYF,TGCAGTGCTAGTGGGGGGGGGCCGTGGACCCAGTACTTC,NA,TRBJ2-5,NA,TRBV20-1
CASEGQGAGGYTF,TGTGCCAGCGAGGGACAGGGGGCTGGCGGCTACACCTTC,many,TRBJ1-2,TRBD1,TRBV7-9
CASSPQREGLRNEQFF,TGTGCCAGCAGTCCACAGCGGGAGGGCCTCCGAAATGAGCAGTTCTTC,many,TRBJ2-1,TRBD2,TRBV12-3/TRBV12-4
CASSLTRQGGVSNQPQHF,TGTGCCAGCAGCTTAACTCGACAGGGGGGTGTAAGCAATCAGCCCCAGCATTTT,NA,TRBJ1-5,TRBD1,TRBV7-9
CASSLGTSGRASYEQYF,TGTGCCAGCAGCTTAGGGACTAGCGGGAGGGCCTCCTACGAGCAGTACTTC,many,TRBJ2-7,TRBD2,TRBV11-2
CASSSVGVGEKLFF,TGTGCCAGTAGTTCGGTAGGGGTGGGTGAAAAACTGTTTTTT,many,TRBJ1-4,NA,TRBV19
CASSFSGLGGYNEQFF,TGTGCCAGCAGCTTCTCAGGACTGGGTGGGTACAATGAGCAGTTCTTC,many,TRBJ2-1,NA,TRBV11-2
CAWSGYNTGELFF,TGTGCCTGGAGCGGGTATAACACCGGGGAGCTGTTTTTT,many,TRBJ2-2,NA,TRBV30
CASSQGLFSHEQYF,TGTGCCAGCAGCCAAGGACTATTCTCCCACGAGCAGTACTTC,once,TRBJ2-7,NA,TRBV4-2
CASNYPAYNEQFF,TGTGCCAGCAACTACCCAGCATACAATGAGCAGTTCTTC,NA,TRBJ2-1,NA,TRBV6-1
CASSPGQGAGEAFF,TGTGCCAGCTCACCAGGACAGGGGGCTGGTGAAGCTTTCTTT,NA,TRBJ1-1,TRBD1,TRBV18
CASSSYTGELFF,TGTGCCAGCAGCTCCTACACCGGGGAGCTGTTTTTT,many,TRBJ2-2,NA,TRBV11-3
CASSQEASWGLDTQYF,TGTGCCAGCAGCCAGGAAGCCTCTTGGGGACTAGATACGCAGTATTTT,many,TRBJ2-3,NA,TRBV11-3
CASSRNQLETGRGNTIYF,TGTGCCAGCAGCCGGAACCAGCTAGAAACAGGGCGCGGAAACACCATATATTTT,NA,TRBJ1-3,NA,TRBV3-1